This T cell receptor (beta chain) was identified during a study of T cell repertoires in cytomegalovirus infection. At the level of the study: Matching HLA type, along with CMV infection, was indicated by public TCR beta signatures.

This CDR3 region has 13 residues. The V and J ends lost 3 bases and 1 base respectively, with 4 bases between them. Germline V CDR1 and CDR2: SGHTA, FQGTGA. Study-level points and caveats: It was HLA-C-restricted CMV-specific TCR beta clonotypes that dominated the response ex vivo. The cumulative frequency of public TCR beta families identified carriers of CMV plus the relevant HLA.

TCRdb re-called the reads through MiXCR, storing one row per CDR3 protein. This sample carries 6,500 to 9,500 distinct CDR3 sequences, about half of them seen once, and the ten largest clones take about 81%. Details on this clonotype: Its antigen remains unknown.

The chain joins TRBV7-3 to TRBJ1-5; no clear D. The receptor's source is a human donor in good health (CMV status not recorded). Some clones in this sample may be carry-over from other donors' samples. Material for sequencing was PBMCs, sequenced either directly or after in vitro stimulation (not recorded which). The CDR3: CASSLSSNQPQHF. The CDR3 DNA reads TGTGCCAGCAGCTTGTCCAGCAATCAGCCCCAGCATTTT.